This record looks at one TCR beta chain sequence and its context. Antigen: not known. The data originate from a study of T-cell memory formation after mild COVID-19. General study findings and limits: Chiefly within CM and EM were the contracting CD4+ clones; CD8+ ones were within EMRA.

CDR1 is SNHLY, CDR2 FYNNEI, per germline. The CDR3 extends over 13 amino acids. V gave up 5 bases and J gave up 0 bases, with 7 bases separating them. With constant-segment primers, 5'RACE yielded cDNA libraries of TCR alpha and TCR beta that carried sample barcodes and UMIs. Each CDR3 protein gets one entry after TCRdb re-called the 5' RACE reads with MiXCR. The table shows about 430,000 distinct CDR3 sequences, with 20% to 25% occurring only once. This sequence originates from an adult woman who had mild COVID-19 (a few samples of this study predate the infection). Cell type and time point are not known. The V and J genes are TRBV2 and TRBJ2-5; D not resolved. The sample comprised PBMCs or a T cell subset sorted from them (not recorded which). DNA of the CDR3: TGTGCCAGCAGTATTAGAAACCAAGAGACCCAGTACTTC. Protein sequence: CASSIRNQETQYF.